The clone carrying this T cell receptor beta chain occurred a few times. The antigen remains unidentified. The sample comes from a study of T-cell memory formation after mild COVID-19. Notes on the study in general: Clones contracting over day 15 to 85 were CD4/CD8 balanced, with later expanders leaning CD4+. CD4+ contracting clones were found mainly in CM and EM, and CD8+ ones in EMRA.

Per germline, CDR1 SNHLY and CDR2 FYNNEI. CDR3 length: 14 residues. The ends lost 7 bases at V and 7 bases at J; junction bases unmatched: 4. A single record per CDR3 protein comes from TCRdb applying MiXCR to the 5' RACE reads. The sample holds 400,000 to 500,000 distinct CDR3 sequences, about 19% seen once. The TCR sequence derives from an adult woman who had mild COVID-19 (a few samples of this study predate the infection). Cell type and time point are not known. Sequenced sample: PBMCs or a T cell subset sorted from them (not recorded which). The gene calls are TRBV2 and TRBJ2-1; 13 bases line up with TRBD2. CDR3 residues: CASIWTSGSNEQFF. CDR3 bases: TGTGCCAGCATCTGGACTAGCGGGAGTAATGAGCAGTTCTTC. The full variable domain, its missing parts supplied by reference TRBV2 and TRBJ2-1, is EPEVTQTPSHQVTQMGQEVILRCVPISNHLYFYWYRQILGQKVEFLVSFYNNEISEKSEIFDDQFSVERPDGSNFTLKIRSTKLEDSAMYFCASIWTSGSNEQFFGPGTRLTVL.